One and the same sample provided the 26 T cell receptor beta chains below, sequenced in a study of metastatic and nonmetastatic thyroid tumors. No treatment of any kind had been given to any patient before thyroid surgery. TCRdb ran MiXCR on the PCR reads. The sample carries roughly 22,000 clones, 36% recorded once. The sequenced sample consisted of blood. These TCRs come from a male donor with papillary thyroid cancer or a benign thyroid nodule (not recorded which). Some clones in this sample may be carry-over from other donors' samples.

The rearrangement uses TRBV20-1 and TRBJ2-7, with no clear D. V lost 0 bases to trimming and J lost 0 bases, with 12 bases between them. Germline V gene lookup returns CDR1 DFQATT and CDR2 SNEGSKA (reference sequence). The CDR3 is 15 residues long. CDR3 nucleotides: TGCAGTGCTAGAGATCGGGCGGTCCACTCCTACGAGCAGTACTTC. Translating it yields CSARDRAVHSYEQYF.

V is TRBV5-8 and J is TRBJ2-2; tentative D call: TRBD1 (6 bases). CDR1 is SGHTS and CDR2 is YDEGEE in the germline V gene. CDR3 length: 13 residues. V was shortened by 9 bases and J by 7 bases, with 16 bases between the two germline ends. The CDR3 sequence is CATQNRAHGELFF. The CDR3 bases are TGTGCCACCCAAAACAGGGCCCACGGGGAGCTGTTTTTT.

In this sample, this clone is medium-sized. This chain joins TRBV5-1 and TRBJ2-1; the D gene is possibly TRBD1 (6 bases). The CDR3 loop spans 14 amino acids. Germline V lookup: CDR1 SGHRS, CDR2 YFSETQ. Trimming stripped 0 bases from V and 3 bases from J, with 7 bases between. The CDR3 sequence is CASSLEGDYNEQFF. The CDR3 region has the DNA TGCGCCAGCAGCTTGGAGGGGGACTACAATGAGCAGTTCTTC.

This clone was observed at least ten times. The CDR3 carries no conserved terminal phenylalanine or tryptophan, so it likely arises from a read error. CDR3 in DNA: TGTGCCAGTAGTATAGGACAGTACAATGAGCAGTTCGTC. As protein: CASSIGQYNEQFV. V and J are TRBV19 and TRBJ2-1, with D possibly matching TRBD1 (5 bases). The CDR3 contains 13 residues. Germline V lookup: CDR1 LNHDA, CDR2 SQIVND (reference sequence). Trimming took off 1 base at V and 4 bases at J, with 5 bases between the two ends.

This clone was observed many times. The conserved phenylalanine or tryptophan normally closing the CDR3 is absent here, so this likely arose from a read error. CDR3 region: CASSGSGRSYNEQFV. For the CDR3, the DNA is TGTGCCAGCAGCGGGAGCGGGAGGTCCTACAATGAGCAGTTCGTC. This sequence joins TRBV7-2 and TRBJ2-1, with 9 bases matching TRBD2. V gave up 5 bases and J gave up 1 base; unmatched junction bases: 3. CDR3 length: 15 residues. From germline, CDR1 is SGHTA and CDR2 FQGNSA.

CDR3 nucleotide sequence: TGCGCCAGCAGCTTGAGACAGAATCTCTACGAGCAGTACTTC. Its translation: CASSLRQNLYEQYF. The chain combines TRBV5-1 with TRBJ2-7, with a possible D match to TRBD1 (5 bases). The germline gives CDR1 SGHRS, CDR2 YFSETQ. The CDR3 is 14 amino acids. The V end was cut by 1 base, the J end by 3 bases, with 11 bases between.

The chain combines TRBV20-1 with TRBJ2-7; TRBD1 might be the D (6 bases). The CDR3 covers 13 residues. Germline V lookup: CDR1 DFQATT, CDR2 SNEGSKA (reference sequence). V shed 5 bases and J shed 3 bases, with 14 bases lying between them. The DNA for the CDR3 is TGCAGTGCTCCGGCAGGGGATCGCTACGAGCAGTACTTC. Translating gives CSAPAGDRYEQYF.

The genes are TRBV30 and TRBJ1-5, with TRBD1 as a possible D gene (5 bases). V lost 2 bases and J lost 2, with 22 bases in between. The germline CDR1 and CDR2 sequences are GTSNPN and SVGIG (reference sequence). The CDR3 has 18 amino acids. CDR3 sequence: CAWSPRTLLQERNQPQHF. The CDR3, as DNA: TGTGCCTGGAGTCCTCGGACCCTTCTACAGGAGCGCAATCAGCCCCAGCATTTT.

The chain is built from TRBV11-2 and TRBJ2-7, with D unclear. Germline V gives CDR1 SGHAT, CDR2 FQNNGV. The CDR3 runs 14 residues. Trimming took off 1 base at V and 3 bases at J, with 10 bases between the two ends. The CDR3 sequence: CASSLGGSDYEQYF. The CDR3 nucleotides are TGTGCCAGCAGCTTAGGAGGCTCAGACTACGAGCAGTACTTC. Full variable domain (remainder filled in from reference TRBV11-2 and TRBJ2-7): EAGVAQSPRYKIIEKRQSVAFWCNPISGHATLYWYQQILGQGPKLLIQFQNNGVVDDSQLPKDRFSAERLKGVDSTLKIQPAKLEDSAVYLCASSLGGSDYEQYFGPGTRLTVT.

This clone was seen repeatedly, ten times or more. The CDR3 region is CASSPGLKDEQYF. The DNA for the CDR3 is TGTGCCAGCTCACCAGGCCTGAAAGACGAGCAGTACTTC. The chain has TRBV18 and TRBJ2-7; D is unresolved. Germline assignment: CDR1 KGHSH and CDR2 LQKENI. The CDR3 has 13 residues. The V end was cut by 2 bases, the J end by 5 bases, with 10 bases between.

V and J are TRBV20-1 and TRBJ1-6; D ambiguous. Trimming removed 3 bases from V and 10 bases from J, with 16 bases in between. The CDR3 contains 14 residues. Germline-derived CDR1 and CDR2 are DFQATT and SNEGSKA (reference sequence). The CDR3 spells CSASLHQEHSPLHF. For the CDR3, the DNA is TGCAGTGCTAGTTTGCACCAAGAACACTCACCCCTCCACTTT.

There are a few counts of this clone. The rearrangement links TRBV5-1 to TRBJ2-7; 7 bases agree with TRBD2. Unmatched junction bases numbered 3, after V lost 7 bases and J lost 2 bases. There are 12 residues in the CDR3. In germline, CDR1 is SGHRS, CDR2 YFSETQ. DNA for the CDR3: TGCGCCAGCGCTGCGGGGGCCTACGAGCAGTACTTC. Residues: CASAAGAYEQYF.

This sequence joins TRBV12-3 or TRBV12-4 and TRBJ1-6; 8 bases agree with TRBD1. This CDR3 comprises 14 residues. J was trimmed by 10 bases and V by 5 bases; bases with no gene match: 7. The CDR3 DNA is TGTGCCAGCAGTCGGACAGGGCCAGGGTCACCCCTCCACTTT. This sequence encodes CASSRTGPGSPLHF.

The chain joins TRBV27 to TRBJ2-7, with a weak D call TRBD1 (6 bases). CDR1 and CDR2 (germline): MNHEY, SMNVEV (reference sequence). The V and J ends lost 4 bases and 2 bases respectively, with 9 bases between them. The CDR3 is 13 residues long. CDR3 region: CASSSGVAYEQYF. The CDR3 nucleotides read TGTGCCAGCAGTTCAGGGGTCGCCTACGAGCAGTACTTC.

The V gene is TRBV20-1, the J gene TRBJ1-2, with 8 nucleotides matching TRBD1. This CDR3 region has 14 residues. The V gene's germline CDR1 is DFQATT and CDR2 SNEGSKA (reference sequence). J gave up 2 bases and V 3 bases, and 5 bases lay outside the gene matches. CDR3 coding DNA: TGCAGTGCTAGTACTGGACAGGGCAACTATGGCTACACCTTC. The encoded protein is CSASTGQGNYGYTF.

This clone was found a few times. The J gene is TRBJ2-7, the V gene TRBV28, with D uncertain. This CDR3 region has 10 residues. V was clipped by 8 bases and J by 3 bases, with 5 bases between them. Germline CDR1 is MDHEN and CDR2 is SYDVKM. For the CDR3, the DNA is TGTGCCAGCTCACACTACGAGCAGTACTTC. Translation gives CASSHYEQYF.

The chain has TRBV11-2 and TRBJ2-7, with TRBD2 as a possible D gene (5 bases). CDR3 length equals 14 residues. Between the trimmed V and J ends, which lost 3 bases and 7 bases, there was a span of 16 bases. The germline gives CDR1 SGHAT, CDR2 FQNNGV. CDR3 nucleotide sequence: TGTGCCAGCAGCTTGAAGGCACTAACGGGGGAGCAGTACTTC. Translation: CASSLKALTGEQYF.

At least ten counts were recorded for this clone. The V call is TRBV4-3, the J call TRBJ2-1; 9 bases are shared with TRBD2. J was trimmed by 8 bases and V by 6 bases; bases with no gene match: 14. This CDR3 comprises 16 residues. From germline, CDR1 is LGHNA and CDR2 YSLEER. CDR3 bases: TGCGCCAGCAGTACCGACCTTAGCGGGAGATCGTATGAGCAGTTCTTC. It yields the protein CASSTDLSGRSYEQFF.

By share, this clone ranks as medium-sized. The chain is built from TRBV5-4 and TRBJ2-7; TRBD2 matches 9 bases. Germline V gene data show CDR1 as SGHNT and CDR2 as YYREEE (reference sequence). V was clipped by 4 bases and J by 6 bases; unmatched bases: 8. This CDR3 contains 14 residues. The CDR3, as DNA: TGTGCCAGCAGCCTAGCGGGACTCTCTTCCGAGCAGTACTTC. As protein: CASSLAGLSSEQYF.

This clone was observed at least ten times. The chain uses TRBV4-3 and TRBJ2-6; TRBD2 might be the D (6 bases). The V gene lost 0 bases and the J gene lost 0 bases, with 12 bases spanning the gap. The CDR3 is 18 residues long. Germline V gene sequence: CDR1 LGHNA, CDR2 YSLEER. The CDR3 DNA reads as TGCGCCAGCAGCCAAGAGGGTAGCGGTTACTCTGGGGCCAACGTCCTGACTTTC. It specifies CASSQEGSGYSGANVLTF.

The genes are TRBV4-2 and TRBJ1-2; D is undetermined. The CDR3 has 13 amino acids. The germline gives CDR1 LGHNA, CDR2 YNFKEQ. V lost 1 base to trimming and J lost 6 bases, with 9 bases between them. CDR3: CASSQGLTNGYTF. CDR3 in DNA: TGTGCCAGCAGCCAAGGGCTGACGAATGGCTACACCTTC.

With regard to this clone: At one end, the junction sequence differs from germline, possibly due to a read error. The chain employs TRBV6-9 and TRBJ2-3; tentatively, D is TRBD1 (6 bases). Germline CDR1 and CDR2: MNHGY and SVAAGI. This CDR3 is 14 amino acids long. CDR3 bases: TGCGCCAGCAGTGAGTCCCTGGGGGCGGTGACGCAGTATTTT. Its protein product is CASSESLGAVTQYF.

By share, this clone counts as medium-sized. The chain uses TRBV6-1 and TRBJ1-1; D not certain. This CDR3 spans 13 amino acids. From germline, CDR1 is MNHNS and CDR2 SASEGT. V lost 7 bases, J lost 0 bases, and 9 bases lay in between. In DNA, the CDR3 is TGTGCCAGCAAGAGACAATTGAACACTGAAGCTTTCTTT. This codes for CASKRQLNTEAFF.

This clone was seen more than once but under ten times. V gene TRBV28 combines with J gene TRBJ2-1; 8 bases are a match to TRBD2. From germline, CDR1 is MDHEN and CDR2 SYDVKM. After removal of 5 bases from V and 6 bases from J, the junction contained 9 bases not matched to a gene. The CDR3 totals 15 residues. In DNA form, the CDR3 reads TGTGCCAGCAGTCCCCTCGCGGGAGGCTCCAATGAGCAGTTCTTC. Amino acids: CASSPLAGGSNEQFF.

V usage is TRBV13 and J usage is TRBJ1-2; D uncertain. Trimming shortened V by 0 bases and J by 2 bases, and 7 bases separated the two germline ends. Per the germline V gene, CDR1 is PRHDT and CDR2 is FYEKMQ (reference sequence). The CDR3 consists of 14 residues. This CDR3 is CASSLGPGNYGYTF. CDR3 sequence (DNA): TGTGCCAGCAGCTTAGGCCCGGGGAACTATGGCTACACCTTC.

This chain joins TRBV18 and TRBJ2-1, with 8 bases identical to TRBD1. This CDR3 region has 16 residues. J gave up 5 bases and V 3 bases, and 9 bases lay outside the gene matches. Germline lookup yields CDR1 KGHSH and CDR2 LQKENI. The CDR3 reads CASSPSRTGPNNEQFF. The DNA of the CDR3 is TGTGCCAGCTCACCCTCCCGGACAGGGCCGAACAATGAGCAGTTCTTC.